This entry features one T cell receptor (beta chain) sequence. CDR1 SGHRS and CDR2 YFSETQ come from the germline V gene. The V end lost 7 bases, the J end lost 5 bases, and 12 bases lay between the germline ends. This CDR3 region has 12 residues. The entry originates in a study of shared clonotypes between healthy human individuals. Clones were sequenced by immunoSEQ multiplex PCR, and TCRdb holds only the in-frame ones, with some missing. The sample includes about 1 million clones, around 76% of them seen just once. CD45RA+ naive and CD45RA-negative memory subsets were separated from CD4+ cells. This TCR was sampled from a man aged 18 to 35 in good health. Sequencing was done on a sample of memory CD4+ T cells sorted from blood. The subset is: CD45RA-negative fraction. This sequence joins TRBV5-1 and TRBJ1-2, with TRBD1 as a possible D gene (5 bases). The CDR3 region has the DNA TGCGCCAGCGGGGGGGACTCGTATGGCTACACCTTC. Translated: CASGGDSYGYTF. Full variable domain (rest looked up from reference TRBV5-1 and TRBJ1-2): KAGVTQTPRYLIKTRGQQVTLSCSPISGHRSVSWYQQTPGQGLQFLFEYFSETQRNKGNFPGRFSGRQFSNSRSEMNVSTLELGDSALYLCASGGDSYGYTFGSGTRLTVV.